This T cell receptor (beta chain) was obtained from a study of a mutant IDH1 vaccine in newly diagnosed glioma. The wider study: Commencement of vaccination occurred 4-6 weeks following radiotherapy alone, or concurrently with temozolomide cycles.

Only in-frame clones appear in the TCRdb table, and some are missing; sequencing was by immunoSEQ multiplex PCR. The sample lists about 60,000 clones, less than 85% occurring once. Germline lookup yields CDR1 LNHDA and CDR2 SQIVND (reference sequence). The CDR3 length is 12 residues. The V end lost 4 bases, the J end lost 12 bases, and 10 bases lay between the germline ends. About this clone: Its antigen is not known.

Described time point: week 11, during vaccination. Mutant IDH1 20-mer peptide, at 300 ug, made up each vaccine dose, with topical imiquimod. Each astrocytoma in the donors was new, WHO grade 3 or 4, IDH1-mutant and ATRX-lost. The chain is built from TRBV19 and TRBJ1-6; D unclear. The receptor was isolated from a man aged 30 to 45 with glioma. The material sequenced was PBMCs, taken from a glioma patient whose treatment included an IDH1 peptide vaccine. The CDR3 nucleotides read TGTGCCAGTAGTACATCCCGTGGACCCCTCCACTTT. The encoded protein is CASSTSRGPLHF. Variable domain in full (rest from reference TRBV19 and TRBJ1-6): DGGITQSPKYLFRKEGQNVTLSCEQNLNHDAMYWYRQDPGQGLRLIYYSQIVNDFQKGDIAEGYSVSREKKESFPLTVTSAQKNPTAFYLCASSTSRGPLHFGNGTRLTVT.